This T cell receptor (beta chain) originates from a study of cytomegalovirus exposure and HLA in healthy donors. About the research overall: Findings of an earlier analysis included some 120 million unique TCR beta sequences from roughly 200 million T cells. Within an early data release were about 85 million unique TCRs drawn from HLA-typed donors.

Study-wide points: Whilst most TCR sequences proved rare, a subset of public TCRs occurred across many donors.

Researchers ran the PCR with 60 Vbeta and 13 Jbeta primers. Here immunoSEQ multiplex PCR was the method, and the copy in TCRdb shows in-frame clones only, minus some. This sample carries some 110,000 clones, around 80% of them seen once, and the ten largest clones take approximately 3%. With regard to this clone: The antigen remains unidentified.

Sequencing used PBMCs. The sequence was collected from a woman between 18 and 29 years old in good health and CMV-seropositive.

This chain's CDR3 is CASSTRNQPQHF. The CDR3, as DNA: TGTGCCAGCAGTACGCGTAATCAGCCCCAGCATTTT. The chain employs TRBV6-5 and TRBJ1-5; the D is unclear. The CDR3 length is 12 residues. Trimming took 5 bases from V and 4 from J, leaving 6 bases between them. CDR1 and CDR2 from the germline V gene are MNHEY and SVGAGI.